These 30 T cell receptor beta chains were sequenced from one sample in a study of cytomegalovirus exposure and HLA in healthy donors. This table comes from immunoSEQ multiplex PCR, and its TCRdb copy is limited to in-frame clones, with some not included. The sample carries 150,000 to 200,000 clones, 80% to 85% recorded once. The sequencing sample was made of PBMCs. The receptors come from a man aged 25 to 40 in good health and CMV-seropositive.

The CDR3 reads CASSLDISKAKNIQYF. CDR3 nucleotides: TGTGCCAGCAGCCTTGACATCAGTAAGGCCAAAAACATTCAGTACTTC. The chain has TRBV7-2 and TRBJ2-4; D ambiguous. Per the germline V gene, CDR1 is SGHTA and CDR2 is FQGNSA. The V end lost 5 bases, the J end lost 1 base, and 15 bases lay between the germline ends. This CDR3 spans 16 amino acids. Looking up the rest from reference TRBV7-2 and TRBJ2-4 gives the full variable domain: GAGVSQSPSNKVTEKGKDVELRCDPISGHTALYWYRQSLGQGLEFLIYFQGNSAPDKSGLPSDRFSAERTGGSVSTLTIQRTQQEDSAVYLCASSLDISKAKNIQYFGAGTRLSVL.

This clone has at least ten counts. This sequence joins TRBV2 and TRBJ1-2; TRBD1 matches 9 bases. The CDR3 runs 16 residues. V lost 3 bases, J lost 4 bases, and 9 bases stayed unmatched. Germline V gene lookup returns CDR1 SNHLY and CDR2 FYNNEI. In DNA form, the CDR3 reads TGTGCCAGCAGTGATACCCTCCGGGACAGGGCCTATGGCTACACCTTC. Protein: CASSDTLRDRAYGYTF.

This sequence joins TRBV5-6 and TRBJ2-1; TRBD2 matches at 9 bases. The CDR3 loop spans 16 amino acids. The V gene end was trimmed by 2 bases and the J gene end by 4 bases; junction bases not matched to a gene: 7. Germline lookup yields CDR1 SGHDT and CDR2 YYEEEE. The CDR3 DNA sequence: TGTGCCAGCAGCTTCTTAGCGGGGGCCCAATACAATGAGCAGTTCTTC. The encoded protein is CASSFLAGAQYNEQFF. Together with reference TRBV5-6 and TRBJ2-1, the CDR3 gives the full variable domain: DAGVTQSPTHLIKTRGQQVTLRCSPKSGHDTVSWYQQALGQGPQFIFQYYEEEERQRGNFPDRFSGHQFPNYSSELNVNALLLGDSALYLCASSFLAGAQYNEQFFGPGTRLTVL.

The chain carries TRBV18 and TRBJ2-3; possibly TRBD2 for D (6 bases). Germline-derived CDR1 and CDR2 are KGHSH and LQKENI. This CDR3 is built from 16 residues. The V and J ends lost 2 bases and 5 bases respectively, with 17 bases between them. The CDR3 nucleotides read TGTGCCAGCTCACCAACGGGGGACCCTGGGGGAGATACGCAGTATTTT. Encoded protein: CASSPTGDPGGDTQYF.

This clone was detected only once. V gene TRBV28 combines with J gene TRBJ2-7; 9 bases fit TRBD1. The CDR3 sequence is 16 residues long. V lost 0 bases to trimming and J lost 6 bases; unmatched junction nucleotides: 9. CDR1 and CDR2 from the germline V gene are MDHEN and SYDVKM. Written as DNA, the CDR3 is TGTGCCAGCAGTTTATGGGGGGACAGGGTAGATCGCGAGCAGTACTTC. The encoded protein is CASSLWGDRVDREQYF.

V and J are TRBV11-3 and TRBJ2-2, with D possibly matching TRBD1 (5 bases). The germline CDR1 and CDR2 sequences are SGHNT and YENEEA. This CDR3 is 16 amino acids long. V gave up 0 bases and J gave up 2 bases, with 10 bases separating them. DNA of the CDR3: TGTGCCAGCAGCTTAGATGGGGCTCCAAACACCGGGGAGCTGTTTTTT. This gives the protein CASSLDGAPNTGELFF.

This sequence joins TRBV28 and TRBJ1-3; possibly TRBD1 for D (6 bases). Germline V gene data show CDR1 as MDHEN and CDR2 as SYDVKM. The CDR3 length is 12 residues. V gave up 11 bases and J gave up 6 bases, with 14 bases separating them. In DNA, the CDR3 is TGTGCCCCCTGGGGGCAGCAAAACACCATATATTTT. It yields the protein CAPWGQQNTIYF.

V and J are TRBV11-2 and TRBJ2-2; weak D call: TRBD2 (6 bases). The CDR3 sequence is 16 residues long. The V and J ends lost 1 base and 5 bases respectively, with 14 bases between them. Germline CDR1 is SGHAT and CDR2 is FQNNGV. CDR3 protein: CASSLGLTSVTGELFF. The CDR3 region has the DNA TGTGCCAGCAGCTTAGGTCTGACTAGTGTGACCGGGGAGCTGTTTTTT.

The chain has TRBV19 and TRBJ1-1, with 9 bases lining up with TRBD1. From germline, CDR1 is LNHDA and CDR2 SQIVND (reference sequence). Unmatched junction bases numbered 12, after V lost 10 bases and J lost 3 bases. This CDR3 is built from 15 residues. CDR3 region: CATPGPGQGYTEAFF. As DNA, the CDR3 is TGTGCCACCCCCGGACCGGGACAGGGCTACACTGAAGCTTTCTTT.

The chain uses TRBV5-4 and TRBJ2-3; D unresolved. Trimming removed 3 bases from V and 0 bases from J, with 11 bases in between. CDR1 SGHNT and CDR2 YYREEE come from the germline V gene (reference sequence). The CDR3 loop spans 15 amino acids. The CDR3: CASSWAETSTDTQYF. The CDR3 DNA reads TGTGCCAGCAGCTGGGCAGAAACTAGCACAGATACGCAGTATTTT.

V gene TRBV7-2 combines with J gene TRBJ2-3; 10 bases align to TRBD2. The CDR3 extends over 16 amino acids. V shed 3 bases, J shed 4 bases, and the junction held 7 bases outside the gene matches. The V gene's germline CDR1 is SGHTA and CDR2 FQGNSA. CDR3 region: CASSFRLAGGSDTQYF. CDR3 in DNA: TGTGCCAGCAGCTTTCGACTAGCGGGTGGGTCAGATACGCAGTATTTT. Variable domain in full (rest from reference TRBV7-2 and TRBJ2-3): GAGVSQSPSNKVTEKGKDVELRCDPISGHTALYWYRQSLGQGLEFLIYFQGNSAPDKSGLPSDRFSAERTGGSVSTLTIQRTQQEDSAVYLCASSFRLAGGSDTQYFGPGTRLTVL.

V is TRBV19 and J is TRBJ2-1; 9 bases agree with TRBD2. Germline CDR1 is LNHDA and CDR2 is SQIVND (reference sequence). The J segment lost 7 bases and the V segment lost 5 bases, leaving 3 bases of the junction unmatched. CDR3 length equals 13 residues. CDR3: CASSATSGNEQFF. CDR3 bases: TGTGCCAGTAGTGCGACTAGCGGTAATGAGCAGTTCTTC.

The CDR3 region has the DNA TGTGCCAGCAGCCGGGACAGGGGGGACGAGCAGTACTTC. Its translation: CASSRDRGDEQYF. The chain links TRBV13 to TRBJ2-7; 11 bases match TRBD1. CDR3 length: 13 amino acids. The V segment lost 5 bases and the J segment 5 bases; nucleotides outside the gene matches: 2. Germline CDR1 PRHDT, CDR2 FYEKMQ (reference sequence).

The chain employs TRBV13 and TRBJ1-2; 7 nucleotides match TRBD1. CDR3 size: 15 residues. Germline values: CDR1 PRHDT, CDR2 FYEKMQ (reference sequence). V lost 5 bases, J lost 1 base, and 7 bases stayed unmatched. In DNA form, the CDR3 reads TGTGCCAGCAGCCCACGACAGGGACTTAACTATGGCTACACCTTC. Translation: CASSPRQGLNYGYTF.

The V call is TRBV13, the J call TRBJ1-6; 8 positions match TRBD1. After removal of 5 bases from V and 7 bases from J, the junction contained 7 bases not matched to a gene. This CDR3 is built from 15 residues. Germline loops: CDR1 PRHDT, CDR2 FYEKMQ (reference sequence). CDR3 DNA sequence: TGTGCCAGCAGCCCCGGACAGGGTATCAATTCACCCCTCCACTTT. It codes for CASSPGQGINSPLHF.

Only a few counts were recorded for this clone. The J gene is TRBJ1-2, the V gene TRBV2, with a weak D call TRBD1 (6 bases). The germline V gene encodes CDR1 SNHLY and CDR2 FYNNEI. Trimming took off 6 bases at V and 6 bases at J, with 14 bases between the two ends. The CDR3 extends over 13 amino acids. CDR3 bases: TGTGCCAGCAGGAAACCGACAGGAGATGGCTACACCTTC. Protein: CASRKPTGDGYTF.

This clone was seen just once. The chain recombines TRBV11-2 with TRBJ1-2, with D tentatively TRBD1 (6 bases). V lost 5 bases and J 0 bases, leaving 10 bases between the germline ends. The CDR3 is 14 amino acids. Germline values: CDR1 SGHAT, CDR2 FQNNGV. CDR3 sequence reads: CASSLTGSNYGYTF. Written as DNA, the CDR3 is TGTGCCAGCAGCCTTACAGGGTCTAACTATGGCTACACCTTC.

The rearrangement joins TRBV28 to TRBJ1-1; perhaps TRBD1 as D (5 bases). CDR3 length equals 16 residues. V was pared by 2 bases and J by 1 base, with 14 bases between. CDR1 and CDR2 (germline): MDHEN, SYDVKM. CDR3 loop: CASSLVWGEGNTEAFF. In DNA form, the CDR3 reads TGTGCCAGCAGTTTAGTTTGGGGCGAAGGGAACACTGAAGCTTTCTTT.

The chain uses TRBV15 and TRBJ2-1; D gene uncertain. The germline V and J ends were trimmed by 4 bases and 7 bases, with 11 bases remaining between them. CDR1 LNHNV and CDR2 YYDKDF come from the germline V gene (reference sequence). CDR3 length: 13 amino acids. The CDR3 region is CATSTVRWNEQFF. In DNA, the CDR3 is TGTGCCACCAGCACGGTGAGGTGGAATGAGCAGTTCTTC.

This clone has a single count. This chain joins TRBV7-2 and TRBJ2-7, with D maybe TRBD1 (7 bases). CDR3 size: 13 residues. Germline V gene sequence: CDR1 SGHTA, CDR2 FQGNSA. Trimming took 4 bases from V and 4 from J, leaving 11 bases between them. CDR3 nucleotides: TGTGCCAGCAGCTCCAGGGGGGAGTACGAGCAGTACTTC. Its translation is CASSSRGEYEQYF.

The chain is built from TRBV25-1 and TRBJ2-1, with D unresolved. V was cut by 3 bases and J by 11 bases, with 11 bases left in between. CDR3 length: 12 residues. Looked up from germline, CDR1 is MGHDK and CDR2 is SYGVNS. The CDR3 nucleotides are TGTGCCAGCAGTGACAGTTCCAGTAAGCAGTTCTTC. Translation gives CASSDSSSKQFF.

CDR3: CASSLGTASYEQYF. CDR3 coding DNA: TGTGCCAGCAGCTTAGGGACAGCCTCCTACGAGCAGTACTTC. The chain combines TRBV7-2 with TRBJ2-7; TRBD1 is a possible D gene (6 bases). V lost 1 base and J 0 bases, leaving 7 bases between the germline ends. The CDR3 totals 14 residues. The germline V gene has CDR1 SGHTA and CDR2 FQGNSA.

CDR3 in DNA: TGCAGCGTTGAAGGGGGGCTAGCGGGCCCTTCCTACGAGCAGTACTTC. As protein: CSVEGGLAGPSYEQYF. The chain links TRBV29-1 to TRBJ2-7; 8 bases match TRBD2. V dropped 1 base and J dropped 1; count of bases not matched to a gene: 9. Germline CDR1 and CDR2: SQVTM and ANQGSEA. The CDR3 spans 16 residues.

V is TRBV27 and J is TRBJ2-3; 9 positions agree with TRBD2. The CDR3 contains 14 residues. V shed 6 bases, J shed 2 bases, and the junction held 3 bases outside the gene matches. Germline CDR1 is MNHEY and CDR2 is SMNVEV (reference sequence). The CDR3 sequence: CASRLAGTTDTQYF. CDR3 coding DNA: TGTGCCAGCAGGCTAGCGGGAACCACAGATACGCAGTATTTT.

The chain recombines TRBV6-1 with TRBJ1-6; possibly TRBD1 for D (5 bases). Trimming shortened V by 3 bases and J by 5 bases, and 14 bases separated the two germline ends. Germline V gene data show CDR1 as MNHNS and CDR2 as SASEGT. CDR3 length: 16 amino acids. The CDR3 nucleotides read TGTGCCAGCAGTGAGAGTAATCGGGGGGATAATTCACCCCTCCACTTT. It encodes CASSESNRGDNSPLHF.

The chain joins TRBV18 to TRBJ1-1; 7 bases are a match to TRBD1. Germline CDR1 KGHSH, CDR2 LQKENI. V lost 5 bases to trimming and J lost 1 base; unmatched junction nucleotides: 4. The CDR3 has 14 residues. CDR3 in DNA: TGTGCCAGCTCAATAGACAGGGAGAACACTGAAGCTTTCTTT. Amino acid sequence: CASSIDRENTEAFF.

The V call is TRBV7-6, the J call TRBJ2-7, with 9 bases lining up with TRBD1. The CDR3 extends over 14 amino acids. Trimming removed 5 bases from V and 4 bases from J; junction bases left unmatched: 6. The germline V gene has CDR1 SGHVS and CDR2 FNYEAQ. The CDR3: CASSAPGQGYEQYF. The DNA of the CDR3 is TGTGCCAGCAGCGCCCCGGGACAGGGTTACGAGCAGTACTTC.

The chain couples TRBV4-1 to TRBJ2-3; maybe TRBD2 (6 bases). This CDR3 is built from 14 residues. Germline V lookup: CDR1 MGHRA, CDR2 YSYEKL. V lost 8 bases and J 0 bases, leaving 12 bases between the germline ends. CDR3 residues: CASSLGGSTDTQYF. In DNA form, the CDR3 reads TGCGCCAGCTCCCTTGGGGGGAGCACAGATACGCAGTATTTT.

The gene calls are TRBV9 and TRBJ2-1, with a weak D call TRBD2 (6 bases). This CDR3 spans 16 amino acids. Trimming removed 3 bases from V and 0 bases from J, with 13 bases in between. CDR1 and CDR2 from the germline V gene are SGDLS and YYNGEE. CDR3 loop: CASSGWGVGSYNEQFF. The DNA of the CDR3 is TGTGCCAGCAGCGGTTGGGGGGTAGGCTCCTACAATGAGCAGTTCTTC. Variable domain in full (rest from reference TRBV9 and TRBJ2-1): DSGVTQTPKHLITATGQRVTLRCSPRSGDLSVYWYQQSLDQGLQFLIQYYNGEERAKGNILERFSAQQFPDLHSELNLSSLELGDSALYFCASSGWGVGSYNEQFFGPGTRLTVL.

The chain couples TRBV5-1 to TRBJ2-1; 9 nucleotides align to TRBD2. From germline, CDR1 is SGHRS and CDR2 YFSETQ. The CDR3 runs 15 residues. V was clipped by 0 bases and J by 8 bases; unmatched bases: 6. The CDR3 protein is CASSLASGERDEQFF. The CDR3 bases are TGCGCCAGCAGCTTGGCTAGCGGGGAAAGGGATGAGCAGTTCTTC.